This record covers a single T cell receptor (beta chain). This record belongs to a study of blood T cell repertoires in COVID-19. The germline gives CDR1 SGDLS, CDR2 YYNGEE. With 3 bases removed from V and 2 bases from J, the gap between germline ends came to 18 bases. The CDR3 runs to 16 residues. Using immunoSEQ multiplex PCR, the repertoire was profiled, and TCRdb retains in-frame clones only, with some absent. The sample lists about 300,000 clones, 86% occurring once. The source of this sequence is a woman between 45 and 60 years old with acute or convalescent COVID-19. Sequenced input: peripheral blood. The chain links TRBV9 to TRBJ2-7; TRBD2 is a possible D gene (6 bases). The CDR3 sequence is CASSANLRTGAYEQYF. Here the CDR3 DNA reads TGTGCCAGCAGCGCCAACCTCAGGACGGGAGCCTACGAGCAGTACTTC.